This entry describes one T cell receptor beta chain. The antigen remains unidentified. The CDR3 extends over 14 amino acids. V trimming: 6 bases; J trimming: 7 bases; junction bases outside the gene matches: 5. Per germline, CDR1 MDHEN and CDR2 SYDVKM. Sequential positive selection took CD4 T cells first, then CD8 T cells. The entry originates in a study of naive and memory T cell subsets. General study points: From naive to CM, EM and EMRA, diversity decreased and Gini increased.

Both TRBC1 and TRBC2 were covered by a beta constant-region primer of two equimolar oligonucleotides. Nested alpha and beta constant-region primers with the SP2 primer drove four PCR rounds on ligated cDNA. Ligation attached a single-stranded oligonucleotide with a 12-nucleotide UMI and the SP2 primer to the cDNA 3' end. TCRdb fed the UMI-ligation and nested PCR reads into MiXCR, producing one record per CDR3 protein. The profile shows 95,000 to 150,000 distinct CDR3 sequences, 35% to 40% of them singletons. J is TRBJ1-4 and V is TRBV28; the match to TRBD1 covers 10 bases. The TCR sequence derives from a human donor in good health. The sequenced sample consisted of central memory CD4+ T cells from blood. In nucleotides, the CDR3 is TGTGCCAGCAGAACGGACAGGGGGATTGAAAAACTGTTTTTT. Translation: CASRTDRGIEKLFF.